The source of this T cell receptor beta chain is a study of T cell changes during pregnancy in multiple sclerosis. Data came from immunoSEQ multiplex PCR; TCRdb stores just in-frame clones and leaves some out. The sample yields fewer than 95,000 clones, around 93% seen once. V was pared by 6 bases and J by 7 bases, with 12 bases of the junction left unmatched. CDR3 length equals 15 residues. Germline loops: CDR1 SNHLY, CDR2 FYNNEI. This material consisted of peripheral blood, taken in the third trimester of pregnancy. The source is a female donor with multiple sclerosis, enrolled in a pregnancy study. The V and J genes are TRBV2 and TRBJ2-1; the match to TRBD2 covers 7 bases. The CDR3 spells CASRAWGGPGNEQFF. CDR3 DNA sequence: TGTGCCAGCAGGGCTTGGGGAGGGCCCGGGAATGAGCAGTTCTTC.